This TCR beta chain emerged from a study of OX40 agonist ivuxolimab in advanced cancers. Study summary: In this trial design, patients received ivuxolimab intravenously at 0.01 to 10 mg/kg every 2 weeks. Enrolled patients in dose escalation had cancers that were hepatocellular carcinoma, melanoma, renal cell or head and neck cancer. Points from the study as a whole: By week 6 at 0.1 to 3.0 mg/kg, blood CD4+ and CD8+ T cells had expanded clonally. What antigens the expanded peripheral T cells recognized was never established.

The table came from immunoSEQ multiplex PCR; TCRdb's copy has only in-frame clones and leaves some out. This sample yields roughly 50,000 clones, of which 80% to 90% are seen a single time; about 7.7% belongs to the top ten. V lost 1 base and J lost 1, with 7 bases in between. The CDR3 sequence is 14 residues long. CDR1 SGHAT and CDR2 FQNNGV come from the germline V gene. As to this clone: What it recognizes is unknown.

The starting material was CD4+ or CD8+ T cells sorted from blood, obtained in a trial of the OX40 agonist ivuxolimab. This clonotype was obtained from an adult with an advanced solid tumor such as melanoma, head and neck, liver or kidney cancer. The V call is TRBV11-2, the J call TRBJ1-1; D unclear. Here the CDR3 DNA reads TGTGCCAGCAGCTTAGGACGACCGAACACTGAAGCTTTCTTT. Its translation: CASSLGRPNTEAFF. The whole variable domain, filled in from reference TRBV11-2 and TRBJ1-1, reads EAGVAQSPRYKIIEKRQSVAFWCNPISGHATLYWYQQILGQGPKLLIQFQNNGVVDDSQLPKDRFSAERLKGVDSTLKIQPAKLEDSAVYLCASSLGRPNTEAFFGQGTRLTVV.